The source of this TCR beta chain is a study of T cell changes during pregnancy in multiple sclerosis. This clone has only a few counts. Looked up from germline, CDR1 is SGHTA and CDR2 is FQGNSA. This CDR3 contains 15 residues. V lost 6 bases, J lost 2 bases, and 17 bases lay in between. TCRdb keeps only in-frame clones here, not all; method: immunoSEQ multiplex PCR. The sample consists of 55,000 to 80,000 clones, around 90% of them appearing once. The source was peripheral blood, collected after pregnancy. The TCR sequence derives from a female donor in good health, enrolled as a control in a pregnancy study. This chain joins TRBV7-2 and TRBJ2-7; tentative D call: TRBD1 (5 bases). In DNA form, the CDR3 reads TGTGCCAGCAGGTCGACAGATATACATCCCTACGAGCAGTACTTC. Protein product: CASRSTDIHPYEQYF.